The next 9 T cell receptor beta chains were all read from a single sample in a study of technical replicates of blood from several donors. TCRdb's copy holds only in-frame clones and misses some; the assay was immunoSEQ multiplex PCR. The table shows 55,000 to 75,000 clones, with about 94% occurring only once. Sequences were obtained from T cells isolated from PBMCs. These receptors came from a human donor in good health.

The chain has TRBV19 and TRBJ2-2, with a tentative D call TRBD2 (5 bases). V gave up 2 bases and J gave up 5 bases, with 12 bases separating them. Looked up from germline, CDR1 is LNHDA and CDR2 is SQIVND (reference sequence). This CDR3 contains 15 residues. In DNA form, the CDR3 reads TGTGCCAGTAGTATAAGATCCCGACTAACCGGGGAGCTGTTTTTT. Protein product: CASSIRSRLTGELFF.

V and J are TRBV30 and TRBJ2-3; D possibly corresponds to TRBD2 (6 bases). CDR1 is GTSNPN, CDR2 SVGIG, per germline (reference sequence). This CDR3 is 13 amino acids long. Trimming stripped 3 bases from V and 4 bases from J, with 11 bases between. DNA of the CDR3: TGTGCCTGGAGCCGGACTACCGCAGATACGCAGTATTTT. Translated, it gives CAWSRTTADTQYF.

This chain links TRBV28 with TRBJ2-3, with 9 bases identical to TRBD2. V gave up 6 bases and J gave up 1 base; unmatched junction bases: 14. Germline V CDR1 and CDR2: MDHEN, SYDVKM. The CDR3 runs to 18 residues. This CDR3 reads CASSIPLGAGGGTDTQYF. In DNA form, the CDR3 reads TGTGCCAGCAGCATTCCTCTTGGGGCGGGAGGGGGCACAGATACGCAGTATTTT.

CDR3 nucleotides: TGTGCCAGTAGTATAGCCCAGGGTAACGGCTACACCTTC. Its translation: CASSIAQGNGYTF. V and J are TRBV19 and TRBJ1-2; weak D call: TRBD1 (5 bases). The germline gives CDR1 LNHDA, CDR2 SQIVND (reference sequence). V was pared by 1 base and J by 8 bases, with 11 bases between. The CDR3 runs 13 residues.

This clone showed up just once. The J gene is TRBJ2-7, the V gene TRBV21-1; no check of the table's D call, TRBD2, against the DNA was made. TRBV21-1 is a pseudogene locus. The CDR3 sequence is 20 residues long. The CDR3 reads CASSKARGLAGGPLSREQYF. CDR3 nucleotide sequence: TGTGCCAGCAGCAAAGCGCGGGGACTAGCGGGAGGGCCTCTCTCGCGCGAGCAGTACTTC.

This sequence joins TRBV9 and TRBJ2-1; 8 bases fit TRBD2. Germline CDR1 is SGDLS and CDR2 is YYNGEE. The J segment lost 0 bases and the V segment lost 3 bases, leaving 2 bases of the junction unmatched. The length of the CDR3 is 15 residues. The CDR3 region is CASSAGLDSYNEQFF. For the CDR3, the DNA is TGTGCCAGCAGCGCGGGACTAGACTCCTACAATGAGCAGTTCTTC.

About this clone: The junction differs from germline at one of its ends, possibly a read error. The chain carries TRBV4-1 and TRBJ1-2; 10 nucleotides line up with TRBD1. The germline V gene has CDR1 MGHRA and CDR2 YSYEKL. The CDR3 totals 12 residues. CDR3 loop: CASSQGRQGASF. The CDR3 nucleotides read TGCGCCAGCAGCCAAGGCCGACAGGGGGCCTCCTTC.

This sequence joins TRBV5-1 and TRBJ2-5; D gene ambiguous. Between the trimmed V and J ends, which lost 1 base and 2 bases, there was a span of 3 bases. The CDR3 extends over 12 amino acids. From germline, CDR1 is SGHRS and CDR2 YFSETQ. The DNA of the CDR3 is TGCGCCAGCAGCTTGCAACAAGAGACCCAGTACTTC. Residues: CASSLQQETQYF.

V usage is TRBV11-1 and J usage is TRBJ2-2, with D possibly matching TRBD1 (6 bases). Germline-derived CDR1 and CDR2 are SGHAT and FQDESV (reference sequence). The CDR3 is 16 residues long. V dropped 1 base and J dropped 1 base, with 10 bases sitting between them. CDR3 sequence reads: CASSLVMGQNTGELFF. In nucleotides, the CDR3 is TGTGCCAGCAGCTTAGTAATGGGACAGAACACCGGGGAGCTGTTTTTT.